The 2 T cell receptor beta chains below come from one sample, sequenced in a study of blood T cells in healthy people across ages. A second roughly 6 to 12 cycle PCR used barcoded and J-beta primers. TCRdb used MiXCR to reprocess the 5' RACE reads, holding one entry per CDR3 protein. The data show under 2,000,000 distinct CDR3 sequences, roughly 50% seen once. The sequenced sample consisted of blood. The receptors shown here come from a woman in her thirties or forties in good health.

This chain connects TRBV20-1 to TRBJ1-2, with a tentative D call TRBD1 (6 bases). Germline lookup yields CDR1 DFQATT and CDR2 SNEGSKA (reference sequence). V lost 6 bases and J lost 6, with 17 bases in between. The CDR3 is made up of 13 amino acids. The CDR3 sequence is CSAEGGASDGYTF. The CDR3 nucleotides read TGCAGTGCAGAGGGGGGGGCTAGCGATGGCTACACCTTC.

The DNA of the CDR3 is TGCAGCGTTGTGGGGCTAGCGGGGGGCACCTACGAGCAGTACTTC. Its translation is CSVVGLAGGTYEQYF. The genes are TRBV29-1 and TRBJ2-7, with 11 nucleotides matching TRBD2. Germline V CDR1 and CDR2: SQVTM, ANQGSEA. With V trimmed by 4 bases and J by 2 bases, 7 bases remained unmatched. This CDR3 has 15 residues.